The clone carrying this T cell receptor beta chain appeared many times. Its antigen remains unknown. Germline CDR1 is SGHRS and CDR2 is YFSETQ. Trimming removed 4 bases at V and 2 bases at J, with 16 bases between. The CDR3 loop spans 15 amino acids. TCRdb re-called the RT-PCR reads through MiXCR, storing one row per CDR3 protein. The top ten hold 10% to 13% of the sample, which has around 540,000 distinct CDR3 sequences, approximately 12% seen once. The entry originates in a study of response to subunit inactivated influenza vaccine. Regarding the study as a whole: Authors suggested each seasonal influenza vaccination recruits few new T cells.

The sample was PBMCs from blood, taken on the day of vaccination. The rearrangement links TRBV5-1 to TRBJ2-7, with D maybe TRBD1 (6 bases). This clonotype was obtained from a middle-aged man who received an inactivated influenza vaccine. This CDR3 is CASSRRQDTPYEQYF. CDR3 in DNA: TGCGCCAGCAGCCGAAGACAGGACACGCCCTACGAGCAGTACTTC.